This T cell receptor beta chain is drawn from a study of Ad26.COV2.S vaccination and SARS-CoV-2 variants. The wider study: Donor was in the COV1001 Ad26.COV2.S trial arm. Recipients of Ad26.COV2.S got it intramuscularly, once or twice 56 days apart. Study results and limitations: While placebo recipients had lower spike-specific TCR breadth, vaccine recipients had more.

Assay used: immunoSEQ multiplex PCR; TCRdb lists only in-frame clones, some missing. The sample holds about 320,000 clones, about nine tenths seen once. To note about this clone: Its target is unknown.

The germline gives CDR1 MGHDK, CDR2 SYGVNS. The V gene end was trimmed by 0 bases and the J gene end by 5 bases; junction bases not matched to a gene: 12. The CDR3 runs 18 residues. As for treatment: approximately 18 received Ad26.COV2.S at low or high dose, single or two shots; 5 received placebo; per-sample allocation not given. Samples analyzed were those drawn on day 63 after the first vaccine or placebo injection. Donation was by an adult aged 18-55 years who was in Boston. The gene calls are TRBV25-1 and TRBJ2-1; the match to TRBD1 covers 8 bases. The TCR comes from a person aged 18 to 59 who received the Ad26.COV2.S COVID-19 vaccine or a placebo. This sample comprised peripheral blood, obtained in a trial of Ad26.COV2.S vaccine versus placebo. The CDR3 here is CASSEYIGSGTGHNEQFF. CDR3 nucleotides: TGTGCCAGCAGTGAATATATAGGATCCGGGACAGGTCACAATGAGCAGTTCTTC.